This T cell receptor beta chain was retrieved from a study of tumour-infiltrating T cells in Burkitt lymphoma. The CDR3 is 13 amino acids. V lost 1 base and J 4 bases, leaving 8 bases between the germline ends. The germline gives CDR1 SGHTS, CDR2 YDEGEE. The table came from immunoSEQ multiplex PCR; TCRdb's copy has only in-frame clones and leaves some out. The sample carries tens of thousands of clones, approximately 31% recorded once. This clone was seen more than once but under ten times. Sequences were obtained from tumor tissue. J is TRBJ1-1 and V is TRBV5-8; tentative D call: TRBD1 (6 bases). This TCR derives from a human donor with Burkitt lymphoma. The CDR3 region is CASSLFRGTEAFF. Here the CDR3 DNA reads TGTGCCAGCAGCTTGTTCAGGGGCACTGAAGCTTTCTTT.